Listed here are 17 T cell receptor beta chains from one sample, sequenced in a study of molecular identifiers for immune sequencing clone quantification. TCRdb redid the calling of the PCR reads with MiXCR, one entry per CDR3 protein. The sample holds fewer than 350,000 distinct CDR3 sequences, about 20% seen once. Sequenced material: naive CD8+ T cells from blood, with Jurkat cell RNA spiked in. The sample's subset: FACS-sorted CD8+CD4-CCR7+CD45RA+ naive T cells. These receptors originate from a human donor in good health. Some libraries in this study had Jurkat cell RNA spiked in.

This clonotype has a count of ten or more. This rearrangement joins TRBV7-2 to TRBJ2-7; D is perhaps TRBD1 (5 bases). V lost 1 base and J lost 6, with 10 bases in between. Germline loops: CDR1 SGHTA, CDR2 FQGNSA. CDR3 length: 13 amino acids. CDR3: CASSLGAGSEQYF. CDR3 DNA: TGTGCCAGCAGCTTAGGGGCAGGGTCCGAGCAGTACTTC.

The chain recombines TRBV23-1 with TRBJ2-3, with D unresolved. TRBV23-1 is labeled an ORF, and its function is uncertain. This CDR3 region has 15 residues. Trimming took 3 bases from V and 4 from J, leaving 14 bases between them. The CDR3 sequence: CASSQAVVGADTQYF. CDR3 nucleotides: TGCGCCAGCAGTCAGGCGGTTGTCGGCGCAGATACGCAGTATTTT.

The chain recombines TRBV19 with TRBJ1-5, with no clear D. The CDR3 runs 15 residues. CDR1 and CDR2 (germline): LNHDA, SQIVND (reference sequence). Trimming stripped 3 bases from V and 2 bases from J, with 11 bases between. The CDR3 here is CASSMSLGGNQPQHF. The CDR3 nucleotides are TGTGCCAGTAGTATGTCCCTTGGAGGCAATCAGCCCCAGCATTTT.

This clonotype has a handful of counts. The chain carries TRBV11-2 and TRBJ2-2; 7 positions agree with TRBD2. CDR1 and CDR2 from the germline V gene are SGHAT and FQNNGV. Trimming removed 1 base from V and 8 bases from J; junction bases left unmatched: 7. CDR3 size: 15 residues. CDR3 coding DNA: TGTGCCAGCAGCTTAGTCCTTGGCGGGAGAGGGGAGCTGTTTTTT. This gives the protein CASSLVLGGRGELFF.

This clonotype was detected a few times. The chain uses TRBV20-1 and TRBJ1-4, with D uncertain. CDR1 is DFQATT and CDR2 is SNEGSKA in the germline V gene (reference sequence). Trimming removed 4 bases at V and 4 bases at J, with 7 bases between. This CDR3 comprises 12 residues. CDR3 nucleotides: TGCAGTGCTAAGCAGAATAATGAAAAACTGTTTTTT. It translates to CSAKQNNEKLFF.

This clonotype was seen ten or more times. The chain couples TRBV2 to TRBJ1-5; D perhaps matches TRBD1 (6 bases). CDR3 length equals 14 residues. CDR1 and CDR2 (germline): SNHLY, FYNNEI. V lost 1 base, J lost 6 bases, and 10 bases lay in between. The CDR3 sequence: CASSEGQGPQPQHF. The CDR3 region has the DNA TGTGCCAGCAGTGAAGGGCAGGGGCCTCAGCCCCAGCATTTT. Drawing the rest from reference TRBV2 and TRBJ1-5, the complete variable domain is EPEVTQTPSHQVTQMGQEVILRCVPISNHLYFYWYRQILGQKVEFLVSFYNNEISEKSEIFDDQFSVERPDGSNFTLKIRSTKLEDSAMYFCASSEGQGPQPQHFGDGTRLSIL.

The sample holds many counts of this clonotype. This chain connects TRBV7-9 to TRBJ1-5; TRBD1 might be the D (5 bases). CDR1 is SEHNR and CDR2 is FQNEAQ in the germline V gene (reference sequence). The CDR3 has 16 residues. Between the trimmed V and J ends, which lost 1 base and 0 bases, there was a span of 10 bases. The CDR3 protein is CASSLVTVNSNQPQHF. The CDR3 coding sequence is TGTGCCAGCAGCTTAGTGACAGTAAATAGCAATCAGCCCCAGCATTTT. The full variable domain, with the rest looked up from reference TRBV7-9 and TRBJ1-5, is DTGVSQNPRHKITKRGQNVTFRCDPISEHNRLYWYRQTLGQGPEFLTYFQNEAQLEKSRLLSDRFSAERPKGSFSTLEIQRTEQGDSAMYLCASSLVTVNSNQPQHFGDGTRLSIL.

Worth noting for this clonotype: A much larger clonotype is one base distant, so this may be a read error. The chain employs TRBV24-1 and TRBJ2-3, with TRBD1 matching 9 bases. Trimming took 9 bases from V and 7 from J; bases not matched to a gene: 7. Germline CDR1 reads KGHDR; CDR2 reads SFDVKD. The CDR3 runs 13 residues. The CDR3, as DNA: TGTGCCACCGGACAGGGGAGCCTGTATACGCAGTATTTT. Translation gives CATGQGSLYTQYF.

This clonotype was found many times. CDR3 sequence reads: CSARRGYEQFF. As DNA, the CDR3 is TGCAGTGCTAGGAGGGGGTATGAGCAGTTCTTC. This rearrangement joins TRBV20-1 to TRBJ2-1, with D possibly being TRBD1 (6 bases). V lost 3 bases to trimming and J lost 8 bases, with 8 bases between them. The CDR3 contains 11 residues. Germline V gene lookup returns CDR1 DFQATT and CDR2 SNEGSKA (reference sequence).

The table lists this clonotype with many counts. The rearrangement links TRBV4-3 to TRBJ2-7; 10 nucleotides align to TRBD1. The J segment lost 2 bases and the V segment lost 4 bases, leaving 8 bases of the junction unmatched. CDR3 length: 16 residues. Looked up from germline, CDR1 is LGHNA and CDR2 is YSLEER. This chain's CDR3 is CASSLGTGVGAYEQYF. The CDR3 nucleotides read TGCGCCAGCAGCCTGGGGACAGGGGTAGGGGCCTACGAGCAGTACTTC.

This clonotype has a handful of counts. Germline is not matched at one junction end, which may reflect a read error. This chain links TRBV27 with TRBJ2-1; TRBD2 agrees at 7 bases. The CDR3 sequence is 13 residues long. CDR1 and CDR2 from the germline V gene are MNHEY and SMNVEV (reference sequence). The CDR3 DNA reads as TGTGCCAGCACTAGCGGCGAATACAATGGGCAGTTCTTC. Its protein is CASTSGEYNGQFF.

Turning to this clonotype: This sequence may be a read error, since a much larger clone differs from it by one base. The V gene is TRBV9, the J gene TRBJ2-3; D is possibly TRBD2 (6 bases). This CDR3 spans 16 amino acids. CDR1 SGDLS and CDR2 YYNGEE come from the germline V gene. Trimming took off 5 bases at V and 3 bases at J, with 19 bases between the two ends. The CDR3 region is CASRPTSFAPTDTQYF. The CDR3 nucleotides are TGTGCCAGCAGACCCACTAGCTTTGCACCAACAGATACGCAGTATTTT.

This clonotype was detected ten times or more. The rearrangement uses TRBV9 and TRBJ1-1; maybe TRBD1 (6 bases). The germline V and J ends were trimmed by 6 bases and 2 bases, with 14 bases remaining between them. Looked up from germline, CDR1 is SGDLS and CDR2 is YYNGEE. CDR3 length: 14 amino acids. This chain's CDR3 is CASTELDSNTEAFF. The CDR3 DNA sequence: TGTGCCAGCACTGAATTGGACAGTAACACTGAAGCTTTCTTT.

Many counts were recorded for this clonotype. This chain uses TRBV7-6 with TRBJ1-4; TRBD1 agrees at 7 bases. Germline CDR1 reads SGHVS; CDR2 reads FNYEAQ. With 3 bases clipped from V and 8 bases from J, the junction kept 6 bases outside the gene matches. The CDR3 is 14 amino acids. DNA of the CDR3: TGTGCCAGCAGCTTTTGGCAGGGGGAGGAAAAACTGTTTTTT. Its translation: CASSFWQGEEKLFF. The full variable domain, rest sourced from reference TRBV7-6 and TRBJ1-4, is GAGVSQSPRYKVTKRGQDVALRCDPISGHVSLYWYRQALGQGPEFLTYFNYEAQQDKSGLPNDRFSAERPEGSISTLTIQRTEQRDSAMYRCASSFWQGEEKLFFGSGTQLSVL.

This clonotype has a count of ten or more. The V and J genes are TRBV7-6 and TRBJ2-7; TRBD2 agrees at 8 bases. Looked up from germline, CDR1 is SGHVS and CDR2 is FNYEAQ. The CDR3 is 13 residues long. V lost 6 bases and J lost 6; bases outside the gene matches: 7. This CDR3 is CASSPGLEAEQYF. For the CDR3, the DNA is TGTGCCAGCAGTCCGGGACTAGAGGCCGAGCAGTACTTC.

The CDR3 loop reads CASSEGEKADTQYF. CDR3 nucleotide sequence: TGTGCCAGCAGTGAAGGAGAGAAAGCAGATACGCAGTATTTT. The chain uses TRBV6-4 and TRBJ2-3, with D uncertain. The CDR3 spans 14 residues. V was clipped by 3 bases and J by 4 bases, with 11 bases between them. Germline CDR1 MRHNA, CDR2 SNTAGT.

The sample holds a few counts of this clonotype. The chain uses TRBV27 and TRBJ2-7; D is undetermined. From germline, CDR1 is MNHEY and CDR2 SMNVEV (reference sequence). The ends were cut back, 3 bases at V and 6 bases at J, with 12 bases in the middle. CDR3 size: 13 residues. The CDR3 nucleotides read TGTGCCAGCAGTTTTTTCCCCGGTAGCGAGCAGTACTTC. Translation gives CASSFFPGSEQYF.